This T cell receptor (beta chain) is drawn from a study of blood T cell repertoires in COVID-19. Study-level background: From the United States, Italy and Spain came samples of acute and convalescent COVID-19.

Looked up from germline, CDR1 is KGHSH and CDR2 is LQKENI. Trimming stripped 0 bases from V and 3 bases from J, with 12 bases between. CDR3 length equals 16 residues. The repertoire was sequenced with immunoSEQ multiplex PCR; TCRdb's copy has only in-frame clones and lacks some. The repertoire consists of about 99,000 clones, with around four fifths occurring once and the leading ten covering 4.8%. The rearrangement joins TRBV18 to TRBJ2-1, with TRBD1 as a possible D gene (5 bases). Material for sequencing was peripheral blood. The receptor's source is a man aged 55 to 69 with acute or convalescent COVID-19. This chain's CDR3 is CASSPPTAGYYNEQFF. CDR3 coding DNA: TGTGCCAGCTCACCACCGACGGCAGGGTACTACAATGAGCAGTTCTTC.